A single sample is the source of the 27 T cell receptor beta chains below, sequenced in a study of control samples from healthy donors and cancer patients. Repertoires were generated with immunoSEQ multiplex PCR, while TCRdb's copy carries only in-frame clones and drops some. Of tens of thousands of clones in the sample, around four fifths are singletons; the top ten hold approximately 15%. Sequencing used blood. These receptors came from a man aged 45 to 65 in good health.

The chain carries TRBV19 and TRBJ1-5; 8 positions match TRBD1. Trimming took 3 bases from V and 9 from J; bases not matched to a gene: 7. The CDR3 is 14 amino acids. Germline V gene lookup returns CDR1 LNHDA and CDR2 SQIVND (reference sequence). The CDR3 region has the DNA TGTGCCAGTAGTATGGACAGGGCGGGTTGGCCCCAGCATTTT. It is translated as CASSMDRAGWPQHF.

The chain carries TRBV18 and TRBJ1-1; D remains unclear. This CDR3 is built from 18 residues. V was trimmed by 3 bases and J by 1 base, leaving 21 bases between them. Germline V CDR1 and CDR2: KGHSH, LQKENI. CDR3 in amino acids: CASSPPRERVTRNTEAFF. The CDR3 coding sequence is TGTGCCAGCTCACCCCCGAGAGAGCGGGTGACAAGGAACACTGAAGCTTTCTTT.

This clone has more than one count but fewer than ten. The genes are TRBV6-5 and TRBJ1-4; D is possibly TRBD1 (6 bases). Germline-derived CDR1 and CDR2 are MNHEY and SVGAGI. The CDR3 loop spans 13 amino acids. The ends were cut back, 7 bases at V and 7 bases at J, with 13 bases in the middle. The DNA for the CDR3 is TGTGCCAGCATGGACAGTGGATTTGAAAAACTGTTTTTT. Its protein is CASMDSGFEKLFF.

This clone was counted between two and nine times. This chain connects TRBV30 to TRBJ1-2; unclear D gene. This CDR3 comprises 13 residues. V lost 4 bases and J 4 bases, leaving 13 bases between the germline ends. Per germline, CDR1 GTSNPN and CDR2 SVGIG (reference sequence). The CDR3 protein is CAWTSGTAYGYTF. In nucleotides, the CDR3 is TGTGCCTGGACATCCGGAACCGCCTATGGCTACACCTTC. Drawing the rest from reference TRBV30 and TRBJ1-2, the complete variable domain is SQTIHQWPATLVQPVGSPLSLECTVEGTSNPNLYWYRQAAGRGLQLLFYSVGIGQISSEVPQNLSASRPQDRQFILSSKKLLLSDSGFYLCAWTSGTAYGYTFGSGTRLTVV.

The chain recombines TRBV6-5 with TRBJ2-7; D assignment may be TRBD1 or TRBD2 (6 bases each). The CDR3 is 13 amino acids. Germline V lookup: CDR1 MNHEY, CDR2 SVGAGI. With 4 bases removed from V and 3 bases from J, the gap between germline ends came to 10 bases. The CDR3 DNA reads as TGTGCCAGCAGTTCGGGGGCCGTCTACGAGCAGTACTTC. Amino acid sequence: CASSSGAVYEQYF.

This chain links TRBV5-1 with TRBJ2-3, with D perhaps TRBD2 (6 bases). V was pared by 2 bases and J by 3 bases, with 13 bases between. This CDR3 has 15 residues. Germline-derived CDR1 and CDR2 are SGHRS and YFSETQ. The DNA of the CDR3 is TGCGCCAGCAGCTTTGTGGGACTTTATACAGATACGCAGTATTTT. Translating it yields CASSFVGLYTDTQYF.

The chain is built from TRBV15 and TRBJ2-1, with 8 bases aligning to TRBD1. The CDR3 has 16 residues. Germline CDR1 reads LNHNV; CDR2 reads YYDKDF (reference sequence). Unmatched junction bases numbered 7, after V lost 4 bases and J lost 2 bases. The CDR3 region is CATSTYGTGAYNEQFF. The CDR3 DNA sequence: TGTGCCACCAGCACCTACGGGACAGGAGCCTACAATGAGCAGTTCTTC. The variable domain in full, with the rest retrieved from reference TRBV15 and TRBJ2-1, is DAMVIQNPRYQVTQFGKPVTLSCSQTLNHNVMYWYQQKSSQAPKLLFHYYDKDFNNEADTPDNFQSRRPNTSFCFLDIRSPGLGDTAMYLCATSTYGTGAYNEQFFGPGTRLTVL.

The CDR3 DNA follows: TGTGCCAGCAGCCCCCCCCCGGGGGAAGATACGCAGTATTTT. This gives the protein CASSPPPGEDTQYF. This rearrangement joins TRBV28 to TRBJ2-3, with D tentatively TRBD2 (6 bases). This CDR3 has 14 residues. The V gene's germline CDR1 is MDHEN and CDR2 SYDVKM. V shed 6 bases and J shed 5 bases, with 15 bases lying between them. The complete variable domain, with remaining parts taken from reference TRBV28 and TRBJ2-3, reads DVKVTQSSRYLVKRTGEKVFLECVQDMDHENMFWYRQDPGLGLRLIYFSYDVKMKEKGDIPEGYSVSREKKERFSLILESASTNQTSMYLCASSPPPGEDTQYFGPGTRLTVL.

V usage is TRBV5-1 and J usage is TRBJ1-6; TRBD1 might be the D (5 bases). CDR1 is SGHRS and CDR2 is YFSETQ in the germline V gene. V was pared by 6 bases and J by 5 bases, with 9 bases between. There are 13 residues in the CDR3. The CDR3 loop is CASKTENNSPLHF. Written as DNA, the CDR3 is TGCGCCAGCAAGACAGAGAATAATTCACCCCTCCACTTT.

This clone was found once. This chain links TRBV7-2 with TRBJ1-3; 8 nucleotides line up with TRBD1. The germline V gene has CDR1 SGHTA and CDR2 FQGNSA. With 5 bases clipped from V and 3 bases from J, the junction kept 3 bases outside the gene matches. CDR3 length equals 14 residues. CDR3 DNA: TGTGCCAGCAGCGCCGGGACAGGTGGAAACACCATATATTTT. This encodes CASSAGTGGNTIYF.

The chain recombines TRBV5-1 with TRBJ2-2, with D perhaps being TRBD1 or TRBD2 (5 bases each). This CDR3 is 15 amino acids long. From germline, CDR1 is SGHRS and CDR2 YFSETQ. Trimming stripped 4 bases from V and 6 bases from J, with 16 bases between. Here the CDR3 reads CASSLLGSGPGELFF. The CDR3 bases are TGCGCCAGCAGCCTGCTGGGGTCGGGGCCCGGGGAGCTGTTTTTT.

The rearrangement uses TRBV7-2 and TRBJ1-2; 8 bases map to TRBD1. After removal of 5 bases from V and 6 bases from J, the junction contained 8 bases not matched to a gene. This CDR3 region has 14 residues. In germline, CDR1 is SGHTA, CDR2 FQGNSA. The CDR3 region has the DNA TGTGCCAGCAGCCGGGACGGGACAGGCGATGGCTACACCTTC. It yields the protein CASSRDGTGDGYTF.

The table lists this clone with a count of one. The chain employs TRBV19 and TRBJ2-1, with D perhaps matching TRBD1 or TRBD2 (5 bases each). Trimming cost V 5 bases and J 5 bases, with 22 bases left between them. The V gene's germline CDR1 is LNHDA and CDR2 SQIVND (reference sequence). The CDR3 has 17 residues. In nucleotides, the CDR3 is TGTGCCAGTAGTCCCTCGCGAGGGGCAGGGCTCCACAATGAGCAGTTCTTC. Translation gives CASSPSRGAGLHNEQFF.

The V call is TRBV27, the J call TRBJ1-1, with unresolved D. Germline CDR1 reads MNHEY; CDR2 reads SMNVEV (reference sequence). The CDR3 has 13 residues. V dropped 5 bases and J dropped 2 bases, with 9 bases sitting between them. DNA for the CDR3: TGTGCCAGCAGTCCCCAGCCCAACACTGAAGCTTTCTTT. This gives the protein CASSPQPNTEAFF.

This chain joins TRBV30 and TRBJ1-3; D is unclear. Deletions cut 4 bases from V and 0 bases from J, with 7 bases between. This CDR3 is 13 amino acids long. Per the germline V gene, CDR1 is GTSNPN and CDR2 is SVGIG (reference sequence). The CDR3 reads CAWNRASGNTIYF. The CDR3 region has the DNA TGTGCCTGGAATCGGGCCTCTGGAAACACCATATATTTT.

The chain links TRBV11-3 to TRBJ2-1; 13 bases agree with TRBD2. Germline CDR1 is SGHNT and CDR2 is YENEEA. After removal of 5 bases from V and 4 bases from J, the junction contained 8 bases not matched to a gene. This CDR3 spans 17 amino acids. The CDR3 nucleotides are TGTGCCAGCAGCCGGACTAGCGGGAGACATATGTACAATGAGCAGTTCTTC. It specifies CASSRTSGRHMYNEQFF.

The chain combines TRBV27 with TRBJ2-2; tentatively, D is TRBD1 (6 bases). This CDR3 spans 14 amino acids. Trimming removed 5 bases from V and 4 bases from J, with 11 bases in between. Germline CDR1 and CDR2: MNHEY and SMNVEV (reference sequence). CDR3 region: CASSIQGSTGELFF. As DNA, the CDR3 is TGTGCCAGCAGTATACAGGGTAGCACCGGGGAGCTGTTTTTT.

This clone turned up a few times. The V and J genes are TRBV7-8 and TRBJ1-5, with TRBD1 matching over 7 bases. The germline gives CDR1 SGHVS, CDR2 FQNEAQ. The CDR3 is made up of 15 amino acids. The V segment lost 5 bases and the J segment 6 bases; nucleotides outside the gene matches: 10. The CDR3 sequence is CASSMTRGRGQPQHF. In DNA form, the CDR3 reads TGTGCCAGCAGCATGACTAGGGGGCGCGGTCAGCCCCAGCATTTT. Combining the CDR3 with reference TRBV7-8 and TRBJ1-5 gives the whole variable domain GAGVSQSPRYKVAKRGQDVALRCDPISGHVSLFWYQQALGQGPEFLTYFQNEAQLDKSGLPSDRFFAERPEGSVSTLKIQRTQQEDSAVYLCASSMTRGRGQPQHFGDGTRLSIL.

V is TRBV19 and J is TRBJ2-1; no clear D gene. There are 14 residues in the CDR3. Trimming took off 6 bases at V and 9 bases at J, with 18 bases between the two ends. Germline CDR1 reads LNHDA; CDR2 reads SQIVND (reference sequence). The DNA of the CDR3 is TGTGCCAGTAGCGAAGTTAGTCTTAGGAGTGAGCAGTTCTTC. Translating gives CASSEVSLRSEQFF.

V is TRBV9 and J is TRBJ2-3; 9 bases map to TRBD2. V gave up 0 bases and J gave up 3 bases; unmatched junction bases: 5. The CDR3 has 16 amino acids. Germline V CDR1 and CDR2: SGDLS, YYNGEE. CDR3 amino acids: CASSVANAGGTDTQYF. The CDR3 DNA reads as TGTGCCAGCAGCGTAGCGAATGCGGGAGGGACAGATACGCAGTATTTT. Based on the CDR3 plus reference TRBV9 and TRBJ2-3, the full variable domain is DSGVTQTPKHLITATGQRVTLRCSPRSGDLSVYWYQQSLDQGLQFLIQYYNGEERAKGNILERFSAQQFPDLHSELNLSSLELGDSALYFCASSVANAGGTDTQYFGPGTRLTVL.

The genes are TRBV30 and TRBJ1-1; the D is unclear. CDR3 size: 12 residues. Germline CDR1 reads GTSNPN; CDR2 reads SVGIG (reference sequence). V was shortened by 1 base and J by 1 base, with 4 bases between the two germline ends. The CDR3 DNA sequence: TGTGCCTGGAGTGACCCGAACACTGAAGCTTTCTTT. It specifies CAWSDPNTEAFF.

The chain employs TRBV2 and TRBJ2-7; D may be TRBD2 (5 bases). Trimming pared 5 bases from V and 2 bases from J, leaving 19 bases between. Germline lookup yields CDR1 SNHLY and CDR2 FYNNEI. The CDR3 spans 16 residues. CDR3 in amino acids: CASSTRLEGTTYEQYF. The CDR3 DNA is TGTGCCAGCAGTACCAGACTCGAGGGAACTACCTACGAGCAGTACTTC. The full variable domain, rest sourced from reference TRBV2 and TRBJ2-7, is EPEVTQTPSHQVTQMGQEVILRCVPISNHLYFYWYRQILGQKVEFLVSFYNNEISEKSEIFDDQFSVERPDGSNFTLKIRSTKLEDSAMYFCASSTRLEGTTYEQYFGPGTRLTVT.

This rearrangement joins TRBV14 to TRBJ2-1; D not certain. The V and J ends lost 0 bases and 10 bases respectively, with 10 bases between them. CDR1 and CDR2 from the germline V gene are SGHDN and FVKESK. The CDR3 spans 13 residues. This CDR3 reads CASSQETLREQFF. The CDR3, as DNA: TGTGCCAGCAGCCAAGAAACCCTTCGGGAGCAGTTCTTC.

The sample holds one count of this clone. The chain combines TRBV4-3 with TRBJ1-2; the match to TRBD1 covers 7 bases. Germline CDR1 and CDR2: LGHNA and YSLEER. The V and J ends lost 0 bases and 4 bases, in that order; junction bases with no gene match: 5. The CDR3 contains 15 residues. This chain's CDR3 is CASSQELQGPYGYTF. The CDR3 nucleotides are TGCGCCAGCAGCCAAGAACTACAGGGGCCCTATGGCTACACCTTC.

This clone was observed a few times. This chain connects TRBV7-9 to TRBJ2-1, with D maybe TRBD2 (6 bases). Germline V gene sequence: CDR1 SEHNR, CDR2 FQNEAQ (reference sequence). This CDR3 is 18 amino acids long. Trimming shortened V by 3 bases and J by 4 bases, and 22 bases separated the two germline ends. CDR3 nucleotides: TGTGCCAGCAGCTTCATCGAGAGTCGCGGGACTCGGTACAATGAGCAGTTCTTC. Its translation: CASSFIESRGTRYNEQFF.

The rearrangement links TRBV12-3 or TRBV12-4 to TRBJ2-3; D may be TRBD2 (6 bases). The length of the CDR3 is 11 residues. V lost 11 bases, J lost 9 bases, and 15 bases lay in between. The CDR3 DNA follows: TGTGCCGCCTCCCGGGGGTGGACGCAGTATTTT. Protein product: CAASRGWTQYF.

The rearrangement joins TRBV6-1 to TRBJ1-2, with TRBD1 identical over 10 bases. V shed 10 bases and J 6 bases; nucleotides not matched to a gene: 14. The CDR3 covers 15 residues. In germline, CDR1 is MNHNS, CDR2 SASEGT. CDR3 bases: TGTGCCACCCTCGGGACAGGGGTTTTCGGTAATGGCTACACCTTC. Translated, it gives CATLGTGVFGNGYTF.